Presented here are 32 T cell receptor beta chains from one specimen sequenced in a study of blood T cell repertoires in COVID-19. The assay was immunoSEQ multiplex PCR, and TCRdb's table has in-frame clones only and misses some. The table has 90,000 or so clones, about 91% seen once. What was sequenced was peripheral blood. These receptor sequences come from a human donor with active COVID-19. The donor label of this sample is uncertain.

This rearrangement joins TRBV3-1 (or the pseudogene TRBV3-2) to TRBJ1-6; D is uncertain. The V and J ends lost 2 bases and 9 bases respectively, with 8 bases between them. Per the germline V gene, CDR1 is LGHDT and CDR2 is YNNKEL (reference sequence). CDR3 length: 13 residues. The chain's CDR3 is CASSQQVFSPLHF. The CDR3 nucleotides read TGTGCCAGCAGCCAACAGGTTTTTTCACCCCTCCACTTT.

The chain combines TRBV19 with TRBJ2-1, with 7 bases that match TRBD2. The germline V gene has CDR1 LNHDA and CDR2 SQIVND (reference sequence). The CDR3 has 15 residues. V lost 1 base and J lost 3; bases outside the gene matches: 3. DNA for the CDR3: TGTGCCAGTAGTATAGGACTAGCCGACTACAATGAGCAGTTCTTC. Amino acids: CASSIGLADYNEQFF.

The CDR3 nucleotides read TGTGCCAGCAGCCAGGGGGGAGTAGGGGAGACCCAGTACTTC. Translated, it gives CASSQGGVGETQYF. The V and J genes are TRBV4-2 and TRBJ2-5; a possible D gene is TRBD2 (6 bases). Germline V gene data show CDR1 as LGHNA and CDR2 as YNFKEQ. V was trimmed by 3 bases and J by 5 bases, leaving 13 bases between them. The CDR3 length is 14 residues.

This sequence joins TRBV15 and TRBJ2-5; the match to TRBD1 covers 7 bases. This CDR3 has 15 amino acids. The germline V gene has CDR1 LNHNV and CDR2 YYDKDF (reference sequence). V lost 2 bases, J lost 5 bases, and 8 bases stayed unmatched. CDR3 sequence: CATSRPTGAPETQYF. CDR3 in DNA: TGTGCCACCAGCAGACCCACAGGGGCCCCCGAGACCCAGTACTTC.

CDR3 nucleotides: TGTGCCACCAGTGAACGGACTAGCGGGGGTGATACGCAGTATTTT. This translates into CATSERTSGGDTQYF. The chain uses TRBV24-1 and TRBJ2-3; TRBD2 aligns across 13 bases. CDR3 length: 15 amino acids. Germline CDR1 is KGHDR and CDR2 is SFDVKD. V dropped 4 bases and J dropped 6; count of bases not matched to a gene: 3.

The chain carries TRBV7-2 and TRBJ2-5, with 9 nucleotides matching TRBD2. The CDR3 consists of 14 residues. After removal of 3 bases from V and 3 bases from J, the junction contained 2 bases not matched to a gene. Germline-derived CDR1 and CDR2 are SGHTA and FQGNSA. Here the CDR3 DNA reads TGTGCCAGCAGCTTGACTAGCGGCGAAGAGACCCAGTACTTC. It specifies CASSLTSGEETQYF.

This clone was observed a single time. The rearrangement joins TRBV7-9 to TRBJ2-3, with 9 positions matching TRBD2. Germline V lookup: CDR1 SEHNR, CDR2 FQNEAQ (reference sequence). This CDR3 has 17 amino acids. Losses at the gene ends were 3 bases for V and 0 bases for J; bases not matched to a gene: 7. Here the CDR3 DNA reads TGTGCCAGCAGCTTTTCTAGCGGGGAATACAGCACAGATACGCAGTATTTT. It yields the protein CASSFSSGEYSTDTQYF.

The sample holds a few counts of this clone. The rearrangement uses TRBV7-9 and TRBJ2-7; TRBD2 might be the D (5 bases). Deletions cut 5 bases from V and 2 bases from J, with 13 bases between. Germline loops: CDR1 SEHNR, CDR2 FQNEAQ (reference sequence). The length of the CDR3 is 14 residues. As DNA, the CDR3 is TGTGCCAGCAGCCCCGCGCGACTAACCTACGAGCAGTACTTC. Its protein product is CASSPARLTYEQYF.

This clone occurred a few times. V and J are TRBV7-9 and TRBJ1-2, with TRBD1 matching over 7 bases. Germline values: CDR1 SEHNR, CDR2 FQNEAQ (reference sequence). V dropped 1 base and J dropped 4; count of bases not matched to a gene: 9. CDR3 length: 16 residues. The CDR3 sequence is CASSLGVGTALYGYTF. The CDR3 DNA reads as TGTGCCAGCAGCTTAGGGGTCGGGACAGCCCTCTATGGCTACACCTTC.

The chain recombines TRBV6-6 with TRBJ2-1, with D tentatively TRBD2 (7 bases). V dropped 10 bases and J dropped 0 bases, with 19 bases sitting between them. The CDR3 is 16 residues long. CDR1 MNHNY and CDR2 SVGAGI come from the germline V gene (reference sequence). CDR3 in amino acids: CATLDRGAASYNEQFF. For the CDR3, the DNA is TGTGCCACCCTTGACCGGGGGGCCGCCTCCTACAATGAGCAGTTCTTC.

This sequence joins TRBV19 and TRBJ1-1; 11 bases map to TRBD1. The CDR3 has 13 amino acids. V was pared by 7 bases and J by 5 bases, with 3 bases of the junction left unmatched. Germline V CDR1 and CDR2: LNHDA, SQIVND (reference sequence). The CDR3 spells CASKDRGRTEAFF. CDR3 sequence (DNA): TGTGCCAGTAAGGACAGGGGGCGGACTGAAGCTTTCTTT. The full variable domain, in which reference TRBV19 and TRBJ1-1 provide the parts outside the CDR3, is DGGITQSPKYLFRKEGQNVTLSCEQNLNHDAMYWYRQDPGQGLRLIYYSQIVNDFQKGDIAEGYSVSREKKESFPLTVTSAQKNPTAFYLCASKDRGRTEAFFGQGTRLTVV.

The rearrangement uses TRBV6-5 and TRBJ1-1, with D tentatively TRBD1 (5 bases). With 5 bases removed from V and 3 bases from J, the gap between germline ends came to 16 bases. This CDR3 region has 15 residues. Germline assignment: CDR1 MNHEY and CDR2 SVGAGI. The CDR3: CASSPSQGYDTEAFF. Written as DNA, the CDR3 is TGTGCCAGCAGTCCGTCCCAGGGTTACGACACTGAAGCTTTCTTT.

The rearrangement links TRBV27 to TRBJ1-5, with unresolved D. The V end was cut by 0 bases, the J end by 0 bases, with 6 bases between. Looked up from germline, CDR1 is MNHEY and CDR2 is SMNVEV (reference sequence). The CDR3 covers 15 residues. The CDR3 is CASSLSLYSNQPQHF. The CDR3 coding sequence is TGTGCCAGCAGTTTATCCCTGTATAGCAATCAGCCCCAGCATTTT.

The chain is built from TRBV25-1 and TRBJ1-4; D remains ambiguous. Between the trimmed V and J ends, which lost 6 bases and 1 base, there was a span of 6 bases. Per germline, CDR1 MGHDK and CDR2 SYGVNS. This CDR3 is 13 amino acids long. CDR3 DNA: TGTGCCAGCAGATCCTTAACTAATGAAAAACTGTTTTTT. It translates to CASRSLTNEKLFF. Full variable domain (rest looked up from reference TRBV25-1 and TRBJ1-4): EADIYQTPRYLVIGTGKKITLECSQTMGHDKMYWYQQDPGMELHLIHYSYGVNSTEKGDLSSESTVSRIRTEHFPLTLESARPSHTSQYLCASRSLTNEKLFFGSGTQLSVL.

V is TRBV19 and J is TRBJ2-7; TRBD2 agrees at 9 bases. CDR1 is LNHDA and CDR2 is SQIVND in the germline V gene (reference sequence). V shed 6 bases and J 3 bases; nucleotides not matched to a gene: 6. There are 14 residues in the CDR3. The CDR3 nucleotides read TGTGCCAGTAGACCGACTAGCGGCCGCTACGAGCAGTACTTC. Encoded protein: CASRPTSGRYEQYF.

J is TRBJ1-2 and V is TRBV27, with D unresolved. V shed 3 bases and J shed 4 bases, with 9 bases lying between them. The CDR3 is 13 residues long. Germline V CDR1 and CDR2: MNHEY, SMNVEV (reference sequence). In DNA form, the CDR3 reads TGTGCCAGCAGTTTGCTCGGCGGCTATGGCTACACCTTC. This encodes CASSLLGGYGYTF.

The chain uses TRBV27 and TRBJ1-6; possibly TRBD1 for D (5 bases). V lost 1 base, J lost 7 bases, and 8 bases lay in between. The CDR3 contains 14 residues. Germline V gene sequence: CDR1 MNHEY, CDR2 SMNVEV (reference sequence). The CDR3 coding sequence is TGTGCCAGCAGTTTATTTGGGGGGAATTCACCCCTCCACTTT. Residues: CASSLFGGNSPLHF.

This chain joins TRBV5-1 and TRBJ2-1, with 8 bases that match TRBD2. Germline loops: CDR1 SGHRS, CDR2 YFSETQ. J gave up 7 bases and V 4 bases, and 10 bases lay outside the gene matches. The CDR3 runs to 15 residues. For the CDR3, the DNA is TGCGCCAGCAGCGCGGGGGGTGGCAGGGTAAATGAGCAGTTCTTC. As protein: CASSAGGGRVNEQFF.

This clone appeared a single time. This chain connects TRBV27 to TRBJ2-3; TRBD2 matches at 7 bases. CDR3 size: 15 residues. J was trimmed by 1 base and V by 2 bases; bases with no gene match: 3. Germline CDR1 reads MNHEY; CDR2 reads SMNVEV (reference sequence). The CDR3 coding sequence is TGTGCCAGCAGTTTAGGCGCGGGGGGCACAGATACGCAGTATTTT. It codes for CASSLGAGGTDTQYF.

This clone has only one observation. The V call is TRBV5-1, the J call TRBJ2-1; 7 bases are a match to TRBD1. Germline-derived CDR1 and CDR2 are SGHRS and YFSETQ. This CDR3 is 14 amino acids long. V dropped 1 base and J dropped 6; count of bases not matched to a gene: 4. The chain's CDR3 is CASSLTAGGNEQFF. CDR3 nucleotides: TGCGCCAGCAGCTTGACCGCAGGGGGCAATGAGCAGTTCTTC.

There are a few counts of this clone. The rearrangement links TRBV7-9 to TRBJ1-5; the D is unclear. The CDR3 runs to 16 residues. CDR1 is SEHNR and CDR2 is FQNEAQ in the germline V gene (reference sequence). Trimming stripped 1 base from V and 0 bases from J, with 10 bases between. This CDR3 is CASSLVTVNSNQPQHF. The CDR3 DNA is TGTGCCAGCAGCTTAGTAACGGTGAATAGCAATCAGCCCCAGCATTTT.

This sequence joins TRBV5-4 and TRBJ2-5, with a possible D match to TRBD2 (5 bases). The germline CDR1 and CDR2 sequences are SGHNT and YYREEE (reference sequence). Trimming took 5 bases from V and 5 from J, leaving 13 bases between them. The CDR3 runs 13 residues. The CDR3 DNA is TGTGCCAGCAGTACGCCACCGGGGGAGACCCAGTACTTC. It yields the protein CASSTPPGETQYF.

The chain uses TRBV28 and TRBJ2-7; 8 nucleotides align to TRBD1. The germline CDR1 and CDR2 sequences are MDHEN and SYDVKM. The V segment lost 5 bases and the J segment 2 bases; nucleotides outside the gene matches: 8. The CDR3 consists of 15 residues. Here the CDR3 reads CASSTPPGGAYEQYF. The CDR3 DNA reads TGTGCCAGCAGTACGCCACCAGGGGGCGCCTACGAGCAGTACTTC.

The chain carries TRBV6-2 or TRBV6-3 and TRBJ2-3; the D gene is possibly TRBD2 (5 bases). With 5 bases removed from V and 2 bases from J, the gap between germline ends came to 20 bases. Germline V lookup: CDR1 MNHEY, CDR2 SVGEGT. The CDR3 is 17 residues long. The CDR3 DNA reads TGTGCCAGCAGTAAAGGAGGCTACCCTCCATACACAGATACGCAGTATTTT. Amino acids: CASSKGGYPPYTDTQYF.

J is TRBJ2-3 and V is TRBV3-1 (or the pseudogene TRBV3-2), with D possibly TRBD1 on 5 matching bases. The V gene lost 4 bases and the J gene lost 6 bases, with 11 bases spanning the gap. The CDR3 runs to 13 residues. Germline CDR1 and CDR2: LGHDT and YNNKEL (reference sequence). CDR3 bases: TGTGCCAGCAGCCCGCCCCCAGGGGATACGCAGTATTTT. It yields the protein CASSPPPGDTQYF.

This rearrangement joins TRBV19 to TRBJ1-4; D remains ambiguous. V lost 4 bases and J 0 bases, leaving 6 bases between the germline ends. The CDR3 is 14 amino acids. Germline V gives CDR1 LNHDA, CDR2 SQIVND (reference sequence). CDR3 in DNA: TGTGCCAGTAGTACAAGCGCAACTAATGAAAAACTGTTTTTT. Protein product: CASSTSATNEKLFF. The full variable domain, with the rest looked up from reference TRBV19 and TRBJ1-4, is DGGITQSPKYLFRKEGQNVTLSCEQNLNHDAMYWYRQDPGQGLRLIYYSQIVNDFQKGDIAEGYSVSREKKESFPLTVTSAQKNPTAFYLCASSTSATNEKLFFGSGTQLSVL.

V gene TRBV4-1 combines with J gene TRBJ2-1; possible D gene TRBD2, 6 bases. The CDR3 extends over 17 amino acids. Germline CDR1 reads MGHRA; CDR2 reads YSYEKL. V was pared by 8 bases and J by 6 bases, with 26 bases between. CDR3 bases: TGCGCCAGCGGCTGGGAGGTCAGAGTATACGCAGGCAATGAGCAGTTCTTC. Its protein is CASGWEVRVYAGNEQFF.

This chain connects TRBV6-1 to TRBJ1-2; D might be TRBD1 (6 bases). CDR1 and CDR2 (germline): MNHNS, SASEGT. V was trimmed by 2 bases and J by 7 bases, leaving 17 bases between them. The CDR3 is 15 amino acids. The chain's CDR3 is CASSEKARGGSGYTF. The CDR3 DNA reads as TGTGCCAGCAGTGAAAAGGCCAGGGGTGGATCTGGCTACACCTTC.

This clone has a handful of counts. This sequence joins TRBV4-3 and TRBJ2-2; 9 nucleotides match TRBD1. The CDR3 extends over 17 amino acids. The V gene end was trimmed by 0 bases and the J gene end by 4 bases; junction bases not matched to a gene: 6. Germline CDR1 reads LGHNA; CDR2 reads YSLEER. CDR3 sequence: CASSQDLGTGSTGELFF. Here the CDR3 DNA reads TGCGCCAGCAGCCAAGATCTCGGGACAGGGAGCACCGGGGAGCTGTTTTTT.

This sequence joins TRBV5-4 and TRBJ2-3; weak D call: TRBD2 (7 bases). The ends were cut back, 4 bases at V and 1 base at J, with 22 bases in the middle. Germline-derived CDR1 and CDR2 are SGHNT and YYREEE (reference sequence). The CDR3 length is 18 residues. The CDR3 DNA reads TGTGCCAGCAGCCCGGGGAGGGGGACCACCAGGGGCACAGATACGCAGTATTTT. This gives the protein CASSPGRGTTRGTDTQYF.

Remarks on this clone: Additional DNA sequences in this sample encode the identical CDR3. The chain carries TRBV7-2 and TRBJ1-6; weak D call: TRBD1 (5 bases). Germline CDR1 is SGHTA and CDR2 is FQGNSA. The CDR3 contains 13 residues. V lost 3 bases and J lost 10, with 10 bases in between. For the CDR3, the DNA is TGTGCCAGCAGCTTGGGGGGACGCTCACCCCTCCACTTT. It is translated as CASSLGGRSPLHF. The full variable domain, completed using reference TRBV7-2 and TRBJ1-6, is GAGVSQSPSNKVTEKGKDVELRCDPISGHTALYWYRQSLGQGLEFLIYFQGNSAPDKSGLPSDRFSAERTGGSVSTLTIQRTQQEDSAVYLCASSLGGRSPLHFGNGTRLTVT.

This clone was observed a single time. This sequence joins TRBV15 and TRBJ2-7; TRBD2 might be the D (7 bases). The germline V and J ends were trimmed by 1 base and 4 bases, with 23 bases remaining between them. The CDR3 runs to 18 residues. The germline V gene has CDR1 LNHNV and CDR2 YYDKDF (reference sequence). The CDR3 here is CATSRGAIGAGALYEQYF. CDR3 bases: TGTGCCACCAGCAGAGGGGCTATTGGCGCGGGGGCCCTGTACGAGCAGTACTTC. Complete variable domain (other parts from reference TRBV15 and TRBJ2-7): DAMVIQNPRYQVTQFGKPVTLSCSQTLNHNVMYWYQQKSSQAPKLLFHYYDKDFNNEADTPDNFQSRRPNTSFCFLDIRSPGLGDTAMYLCATSRGAIGAGALYEQYFGPGTRLTVT.